This T cell receptor (beta chain) was sequenced for a study of CD8+ T cells in alopecia areata. As for this clone: Its antigen is as yet unknown.

CDR3 length: 14 amino acids. Germline V gene sequence: CDR1 SGHNT, CDR2 YYREEE (reference sequence). V trimming: 2 bases; J trimming: 8 bases; junction bases outside the gene matches: 4. Study-wide results and caveats: Affected scalp, especially in alopecia totalis/universalis, had a higher clonality than normal scalp did.

TCR sequencing used cDNA made by reverse transcription of extracted RNA. TCRdb keeps only in-frame clones here, not all; method: immunoSEQ multiplex PCR. The sample shows 8,000 or so clones, just over 70% of them seen only once. For roughly 5 patients, CD4+ cells were sorted into CD25+CD127- cells. Both CD4+ and CD8+ T cells were separated by sorting PBMCs. The sequencing input was CD4+ Tregs sorted from blood. V and J are TRBV5-4 and TRBJ1-6; TRBD1 agrees at 7 bases. The clonotype was recovered from a human donor with alopecia areata. This CDR3 is CASSFTGVDSPLHF. The CDR3 coding sequence is TGTGCCAGCAGCTTCACAGGGGTCGATTCACCCCTCCACTTT.